A single sample gave rise to the 18 T cell receptor beta chains below, sequenced in a study of T-cell reconstitution after alpha-beta-depleted transplantation in children (dated by TCRdb to 2016 to 2017). The library was prepared using PCR. The listed sequencing device is Illumina HiSeq 2500. TCR libraries were prepared with molecular barcoding, using unique molecular identifiers to normalize TCRbeta repertoire quantification. The public reads were quality trimmed at Q25 with fastp and then assembled into clones with MiXCR by TCRdb, keeping productive beta chains. Each entry is one CDR3 protein sequence, shown with its most common DNA and genes. This sample lists some 200,000 distinct CDR3 sequences; about 14% were detected once. The ten largest clones represent over 10% of the sample. This specimen consisted of PBMCs from the stem cell graft donor, obtained from the stem cell graft. The origin of the receptors is a human donor who donated a stem cell graft to a child with acute lymphoblastic leukemia.

This clonotype was counted many times. The chain carries TRBV7-9 and TRBJ2-1, with D perhaps matching TRBD1 or TRBD2 (5 bases each). Between the trimmed V and J ends, which lost 4 bases and 7 bases, there was a span of 20 bases. Germline assignment: CDR1 SEHNR and CDR2 FQNEAQ (reference sequence). CDR3 length equals 16 residues. CDR3 DNA: TGTGCCAGCAGCTCCCCCCTCGACGGGGCACCAAATGAGCAGTTCTTC. It translates to CASSSPLDGAPNEQFF.

This clonotype has at least ten counts. The chain joins TRBV19 to TRBJ1-1; D call uncertain. V lost 3 bases and J lost 4, with 12 bases in between. This CDR3 contains 14 residues. Germline V gene data show CDR1 as LNHDA and CDR2 as SQIVND (reference sequence). The CDR3 sequence is CASSIDRGATEAFF. CDR3 DNA: TGTGCCAGTAGTATCGACCGAGGTGCCACTGAAGCTTTCTTT.

This clonotype was picked up many times. The CDR3 coding sequence is TGTGCCAGCAGCCGATCCGTTGATCAGCCCCAGCATTTT. Translating it yields CASSRSVDQPQHF. The J gene is TRBJ1-5, the V gene TRBV6-5; D ambiguous. The CDR3 spans 13 residues. Trimming took off 6 bases at V and 5 bases at J, with 11 bases between the two ends. Germline CDR1 reads MNHEY; CDR2 reads SVGAGI.

In this sample, this clonotype turned up many times. The V call is TRBV7-9, the J call TRBJ1-5; D uncertain. The CDR3 spans 17 residues. From germline, CDR1 is SEHNR and CDR2 FQNEAQ (reference sequence). The V and J ends lost 1 base and 2 bases respectively, with 15 bases between them. The CDR3: CASSLGDTVAGNQPQHF. The CDR3 nucleotides are TGTGCCAGCAGCTTAGGCGACACAGTAGCGGGCAATCAGCCCCAGCATTTT.

This clonotype showed up many times. The chain combines TRBV27 with TRBJ1-5; tentative D call: TRBD1 (6 bases). This CDR3 has 15 residues. Trimming took 4 bases from V and 2 from J, leaving 12 bases between them. From germline, CDR1 is MNHEY and CDR2 SMNVEV (reference sequence). In DNA, the CDR3 is TGTGCCAGCAGTTATCAGGGGTACGGCAATCAGCCCCAGCATTTT. This gives the protein CASSYQGYGNQPQHF.

The chain employs TRBV6-5 and TRBJ2-5, with D possibly TRBD1 on 5 matching bases. Trimming took off 4 bases at V and 4 bases at J, with 13 bases between the two ends. The CDR3 covers 14 residues. Germline CDR1 is MNHEY and CDR2 is SVGAGI. This CDR3 is CASSSQGARETQYF. DNA of the CDR3: TGTGCCAGCAGTTCCCAGGGTGCGCGAGAGACCCAGTACTTC.

This chain connects TRBV5-1 to TRBJ2-4; D might be TRBD1 (6 bases). Germline CDR1 reads SGHRS; CDR2 reads YFSETQ. The CDR3 has 12 residues. Trimming stripped 2 bases from V and 8 bases from J, with 8 bases between. The CDR3 protein is CASSFSGDIQYF. The CDR3 nucleotides are TGCGCCAGCAGCTTTTCAGGGGACATTCAGTACTTC.

The sample holds many counts of this clonotype. This sequence joins TRBV5-6 and TRBJ2-3; 7 bases are shared with TRBD2. V trimming: 0 bases; J trimming: 4 bases; junction bases outside the gene matches: 11. Germline V gene lookup returns CDR1 SGHDT and CDR2 YYEEEE. There are 17 residues in the CDR3. CDR3 in DNA: TGTGCCAGCAGCTTGGGGCCCAGGCGGGAGTACTCAGATACGCAGTATTTT. Its protein product is CASSLGPRREYSDTQYF.

V is TRBV5-5 and J is TRBJ1-2; 7 bases match TRBD1. The V gene end was trimmed by 4 bases and the J gene end by 0 bases; junction bases not matched to a gene: 6. The CDR3 is 15 amino acids. Germline CDR1 and CDR2: SGHKS and YYEKEE (reference sequence). CDR3 protein: CASSPEGAPNYGYTF. The DNA of the CDR3 is TGTGCCAGCAGCCCCGAGGGGGCCCCTAACTATGGCTACACCTTC.

This clonotype was detected ten times or more. This rearrangement joins TRBV19 to TRBJ2-7; 15 nucleotides align to TRBD2. The CDR3 runs 16 residues. CDR1 is LNHDA and CDR2 is SQIVND in the germline V gene (reference sequence). After removal of 4 bases from V and 6 bases from J, the junction contained 7 bases not matched to a gene. The CDR3 coding sequence is TGTGCCAGTAGTACATGGACTAGCGGGAGGGTTTCCGAGCAGTACTTC. It specifies CASSTWTSGRVSEQYF.

This clonotype was counted at least ten times. CDR3 protein: CSVTSGGANEQFF. Here the CDR3 DNA reads TGCAGCGTAACTAGCGGAGGGGCCAATGAGCAGTTCTTC. V gene TRBV29-1 combines with J gene TRBJ2-1, with 8 bases fitting TRBD2. CDR1 and CDR2 (germline): SQVTM, ANQGSEA. V lost 6 bases to trimming and J lost 6 bases; unmatched junction nucleotides: 7. The CDR3 runs to 13 residues.

About this clonotype itself: A much larger clone sits a single nucleotide away, making a read error possible. The rearrangement links TRBV5-1 to TRBJ2-7; 9 bases fit TRBD2. Germline V lookup: CDR1 SGHRS, CDR2 YFSETQ. The CDR3 runs 14 residues. Here the CDR3 reads CATSLSGLATEQYF. Here the CDR3 DNA reads TGCGCCACCAGCCTCTCCGGACTAGCGACCGAGCAGTACTTC.

Worth noting for this clonotype: A much larger clonotype is one base distant, so this may be a read error. The chain has TRBV20-1 and TRBJ2-1; D is ambiguous. CDR1 and CDR2 from the germline V gene are DFQATT and SNEGSKA (reference sequence). Trimming took off 7 bases at V and 7 bases at J, with 14 bases between the two ends. This CDR3 contains 12 residues. The CDR3 DNA reads TGCAGTGTAGGCTGGAGTCTGAATGAGCAGTTCTTC. This sequence encodes CSVGWSLNEQFF.

At least ten counts were recorded for this clonotype. The V and J genes are TRBV5-5 and TRBJ2-7, with 10 positions matching TRBD2. V shed 4 bases, J shed 1 base, and the junction held 11 bases outside the gene matches. The CDR3 consists of 17 residues. The germline gives CDR1 SGHKS, CDR2 YYEKEE (reference sequence). The CDR3 loop is CASSPRKRTSGSYEQYF. Here the CDR3 DNA reads TGTGCCAGCAGCCCAAGGAAGCGGACTAGCGGTTCCTACGAGCAGTACTTC. Based on the CDR3 plus reference TRBV5-5 and TRBJ2-7, the full variable domain is DAGVTQSPTHLIKTRGQQVTLRCSPISGHKSVSWYQQVLGQGPQFIFQYYEKEERGRGNFPDRFSARQFPNYSSELNVNALLLGDSALYLCASSPRKRTSGSYEQYFGPGTRLTVT.

The chain combines TRBV10-3 with TRBJ1-5, with a weak D call TRBD1 (6 bases). The CDR3 has 15 residues. The V gene lost 9 bases and the J gene lost 2 bases, with 17 bases spanning the gap. Germline V gene lookup returns CDR1 ENHRY and CDR2 SYGVKD. The CDR3 bases are TGTGCCATTTCCAAAGGGGGAAAGGGCAATCAGCCCCAGCATTTT. Amino acid sequence: CAISKGGKGNQPQHF.

At least ten counts were recorded for this clonotype. The chain is built from TRBV12-3 or TRBV12-4 and TRBJ2-2, with D hard to call. The CDR3 contains 12 residues. V lost 1 base and J 6 bases, leaving 3 bases between the germline ends. CDR3 in amino acids: CASSLGAGELFF. The CDR3, as DNA: TGTGCCAGCAGTTTAGGGGCCGGGGAGCTGTTTTTT.

This clonotype appeared many times. This chain uses TRBV2 with TRBJ2-1; TRBD2 agrees at 9 bases. V was clipped by 7 bases and J by 4 bases; unmatched bases: 14. This CDR3 comprises 17 residues. In germline, CDR1 is SNHLY, CDR2 FYNNEI. CDR3 amino acids: CASNSPLAGVAYNEQFF. Here the CDR3 DNA reads TGTGCCAGCAATTCACCGTTAGCGGGAGTAGCTTACAATGAGCAGTTCTTC. The complete variable domain, with remaining parts taken from reference TRBV2 and TRBJ2-1, reads EPEVTQTPSHQVTQMGQEVILRCVPISNHLYFYWYRQILGQKVEFLVSFYNNEISEKSEIFDDQFSVERPDGSNFTLKIRSTKLEDSAMYFCASNSPLAGVAYNEQFFGPGTRLTVL.

This clonotype has ten or more counts. The V gene is TRBV5-1, the J gene TRBJ2-3; TRBD2 aligns across 12 bases. Trimming cost V 6 bases and J 4 bases; bases outside gene matches: 9. CDR3 length: 16 residues. Germline V gene sequence: CDR1 SGHRS, CDR2 YFSETQ. The CDR3 DNA reads TGCGCCAGCAACCCGACTAGCGGGAGTTTGGCAGATACGCAGTATTTT. It yields the protein CASNPTSGSLADTQYF.